The clone carrying this T cell receptor (beta chain) showed up just once. The CDR3 contains 13 residues. V gave up 0 bases and J gave up 10 bases; unmatched junction bases: 5. Germline loops: CDR1 MGHRA, CDR2 YSYEKL. Profiled with immunoSEQ multiplex PCR; TCRdb holds only in-frame clones, not every one. The sample yields 13,000 to 15,000 clones, 33% seen once. These data come from a study of graft-versus-host responses after intestinal transplantation. Study context: Multivisceral, liver-intestinal, or isolated intestinal transplants were given to recipients. The study gave all recipients anti-thymocyte globulin induction, then tacrolimus and steroids for approximately three years.

General study findings and limits: When patients had graft-donor T cell macrochimerism, their allografts held high graft-versus-host to host-versus-graft clonal ratios.

The responders that had proliferated, CFSE-low CD3+CD4+ and CD3+CD8+ cells, were sorted after the reaction. The TCR originated in a human patient who received an intestinal transplant. The V call is TRBV4-1, the J call TRBJ1-2; 7 nucleotides line up with TRBD1. Sequenced here: alloreactive CD4+ T cells from a mixed lymphocyte reaction culture, sampled before intestinal transplant. Subset specified: CFSE-low proliferating T cells sorted from roughly six-day pre-transplant mixed lymphocyte reaction (GvH or HvG direction). This CDR3 is CASSQDPGQIYTF. The CDR3 coding sequence is TGCGCCAGCAGCCAAGACCCGGGACAGATCTACACCTTC.